This T cell receptor (beta chain) appears in the sequencing data of a study of blood T cell repertoires in COVID-19. Study as a whole: Italy, Spain and the United States were the sources of the convalescent and acute COVID-19 samples.

The table came from immunoSEQ multiplex PCR; TCRdb's copy has only in-frame clones and leaves some out. The sample consists of around 150,000 clones, 65% to 80% of them appearing once. V was pared by 2 bases and J by 4 bases, with 7 bases of the junction left unmatched. Germline CDR1 and CDR2: WSHSY and SAAADI. The CDR3 is 15 residues long. V gene TRBV10-2 combines with J gene TRBJ2-7; 8 nucleotides match TRBD2. The sequenced sample was peripheral blood. The clonotype comes from a man aged 50 to 59 with acute or convalescent COVID-19. CDR3 nucleotide sequence: TGCGCCAGCAGTGAGGTTGGACGGGGGGGATACGAGCAGTACTTC. Translating gives CASSEVGRGGYEQYF.